These 10 T cell receptor beta chains came from one sample sequenced in a study of blood T cell repertoires in COVID-19. The method was immunoSEQ multiplex PCR; TCRdb's version includes in-frame clones alone and lacks a portion of them. The table records roughly 260,000 clones, approximately 92% of them present only once. The sequenced sample consisted of peripheral blood. These receptors were obtained from a young adult with COVID-19, enrolled during active disease.

This clone was picked up one time. The chain has TRBV3-1 (or the pseudogene TRBV3-2) and TRBJ2-5; maybe TRBD2 (6 bases). Germline loops: CDR1 LGHDT, CDR2 YNNKEL (reference sequence). Trimming left V 1 base short and J 2 bases short, with 17 bases between. The CDR3 is 17 amino acids. The CDR3 here is CASSQVSVGSAQETQYF. The DNA of the CDR3 is TGTGCCAGCAGCCAAGTCAGTGTCGGGAGTGCTCAAGAGACCCAGTACTTC.

The chain recombines TRBV6-5 with TRBJ2-4; D may be TRBD2 (6 bases). Germline CDR1 is MNHEY and CDR2 is SVGAGI. The CDR3 contains 16 residues. V dropped 1 base and J dropped 0 bases, with 10 bases sitting between them. The CDR3: CASSYFAGLAKNIQYF. CDR3 in DNA: TGTGCCAGCAGTTACTTCGCGGGGTTAGCCAAAAACATTCAGTACTTC.

The CDR3: CASSYQRERAGEQYF. CDR3 nucleotide sequence: TGTGCCAGCAGCTACCAGCGGGAGCGGGCGGGAGAGCAGTACTTC. The chain has TRBV3-1 (or the pseudogene TRBV3-2) and TRBJ2-7; 8 bases are shared with TRBD2. CDR1 is LGHDT, CDR2 YNNKEL, per germline (reference sequence). The CDR3 runs to 15 residues. The V gene end was trimmed by 5 bases and the J gene end by 7 bases; junction bases not matched to a gene: 13.

This chain uses TRBV27 with TRBJ2-1; D may be TRBD2 (5 bases). This CDR3 is built from 13 residues. Per germline, CDR1 MNHEY and CDR2 SMNVEV (reference sequence). V was clipped by 5 bases and J by 12 bases, with 17 bases between them. CDR3 loop: CASSSGNFLGQFF. The CDR3 nucleotides read TGTGCCAGCAGTAGCGGAAACTTTCTCGGGCAGTTCTTC.

Worth noting for this clone: One junction end does not reproduce the germline sequence, and a read error may be involved. This chain connects TRBV6-5 to TRBJ1-5; 12 nucleotides align to TRBD1. CDR1 is MNHEY and CDR2 is SVGAGI in the germline V gene. The CDR3 extends over 14 amino acids. CDR3 region: CASRGTGGNQPQHF. CDR3 DNA sequence: TGTGCCAGCAGAGGGACAGGGGGCAATCAGCCCCAGCATTTC.

The V gene is TRBV12-3 or TRBV12-4, the J gene TRBJ2-1; no clear D. CDR3 size: 13 residues. V dropped 3 bases and J dropped 6 bases, with 9 bases sitting between them. CDR3: CASSFMAPNEQFF. CDR3 nucleotides: TGTGCCAGCAGTTTTATGGCCCCCAATGAGCAGTTCTTC.

J is TRBJ2-2 and V is TRBV19; maybe TRBD1 (6 bases). Trimming left V 5 bases short and J 3 bases short, with 16 bases between. Germline CDR1 LNHDA, CDR2 SQIVND (reference sequence). The CDR3 has 16 amino acids. CDR3 in DNA: TGTGCCAGTAGTGTAGGAAGCGGACAGTACACCGGGGAGCTGTTTTTT. Its protein product is CASSVGSGQYTGELFF.

This chain uses TRBV6-6 with TRBJ2-5, with D perhaps matching TRBD2 (7 bases). The CDR3 length is 14 residues. CDR1 and CDR2 (germline): MNHNY, SVGAGI (reference sequence). V lost 2 bases, J lost 5 bases, and 12 bases lay in between. The CDR3 DNA sequence: TGTGCCAGCAGTTACGGAGGGGGAGGGGAGACCCAGTACTTC. Protein sequence: CASSYGGGGETQYF.

This clone is a singleton in its sample. The chain links TRBV20-1 to TRBJ2-1, with 8 bases matching TRBD2. The CDR3 loop spans 13 amino acids. The V gene's germline CDR1 is DFQATT and CDR2 SNEGSKA (reference sequence). V gave up 3 bases and J gave up 5 bases; unmatched junction bases: 3. Here the CDR3 reads CSASEAGDNEQFF. DNA of the CDR3: TGCAGTGCTAGTGAAGCGGGGGACAATGAGCAGTTCTTC.

The rearrangement joins TRBV19 to TRBJ2-7; a weak D match, TRBD1 (5 bases). Trimming removed 1 base from V and 0 bases from J, with 7 bases in between. The germline CDR1 and CDR2 sequences are LNHDA and SQIVND (reference sequence). The CDR3 is 14 residues long. CDR3 nucleotide sequence: TGTGCCAGTAGTATAGGACAGTTCTCCTACGAGCAGTACTTC. It yields the protein CASSIGQFSYEQYF.